This TCR beta chain stems from a study of CD8+ T cells in alopecia areata. General study results and limits: In scalp and blood, many expanded lesional clones persisted during tofacitinib.

To note about this clone: No antigen is known for it.

Germline V gene lookup returns CDR1 SQVTM and CDR2 ANQGSEA. CDR3 length: 14 residues. V was clipped by 7 bases and J by 0 bases, with 15 bases between them. cDNA serving as the sequencing template came from extracted, reverse transcribed RNA. Generated by immunoSEQ multiplex PCR, the TCRdb table keeps only in-frame clones and is missing some. The table has 150,000 to 200,000 clones, around 59% seen once; the top ten hold 12% to 15%. This sample's treatment: oral pan-JAK inhibitor, 5-10 mg twice daily. The sequence was collected from a human donor with alopecia areata. The input for sequencing was CD4+ T cells sorted from blood, taken at week 24, from a patient treated with tofacitinib. The chain couples TRBV29-1 to TRBJ1-1; D is unresolved. DNA for the CDR3: TGCAGCGGGGGTGAGAACCTAATGAACACTGAAGCTTTCTTT. Its protein is CSGGENLMNTEAFF.